This record looks at one T cell receptor (beta chain) sequence and its context. The data were taken from a study of T cell changes during pregnancy in multiple sclerosis. This table comes from immunoSEQ multiplex PCR, and its TCRdb copy is limited to in-frame clones, with some not included. The repertoire includes about 81,000 clones, 85% to 95% of them detected once, and about 2.3% sits in the top ten. The length of the CDR3 is 12 residues. Germline CDR1 MNHEY, CDR2 SMNVEV (reference sequence). The V end was cut by 5 bases, the J end by 4 bases, with 9 bases between. The receptor's source is a female donor with multiple sclerosis, enrolled in a pregnancy study. The specimen comprised peripheral blood, sampled in the third trimester of pregnancy. The chain carries TRBV27 and TRBJ2-7; D gene unclear. In nucleotides, the CDR3 is TGTGCCAGCAGTATGAACTATTACGAGCAGTACTTC. Translation gives CASSMNYYEQYF.